The sequence of this TCR beta chain was determined in a study of blood T cell repertoires in COVID-19. Repertoires were generated with immunoSEQ multiplex PCR, while TCRdb's copy carries only in-frame clones and drops some. The data contain roughly 190,000 clones, about nine tenths of them singletons. Those enrolled, adults aged roughly 18 to 100 years, came from around 25 US areas. The study assigned cohorts using participant-reported clinical history. This receptor was identified in a woman aged 25 to 39 who had recovered from COVID-19. Sequenced input: PBMCs or T cells enriched from blood (not recorded which).

The chain's CDR3 is CASSPELANTEAFF. The CDR3 DNA follows: TGTGCCAGCAGCCCGGAGTTGGCCAACACTGAAGCTTTCTTT. This chain joins TRBV7-2 and TRBJ1-1, with no clear D. Germline V gene data show CDR1 as SGHTA and CDR2 as FQGNSA. The CDR3 is 14 residues long. Trimming cost V 5 bases and J 2 bases, with 12 bases left between them.